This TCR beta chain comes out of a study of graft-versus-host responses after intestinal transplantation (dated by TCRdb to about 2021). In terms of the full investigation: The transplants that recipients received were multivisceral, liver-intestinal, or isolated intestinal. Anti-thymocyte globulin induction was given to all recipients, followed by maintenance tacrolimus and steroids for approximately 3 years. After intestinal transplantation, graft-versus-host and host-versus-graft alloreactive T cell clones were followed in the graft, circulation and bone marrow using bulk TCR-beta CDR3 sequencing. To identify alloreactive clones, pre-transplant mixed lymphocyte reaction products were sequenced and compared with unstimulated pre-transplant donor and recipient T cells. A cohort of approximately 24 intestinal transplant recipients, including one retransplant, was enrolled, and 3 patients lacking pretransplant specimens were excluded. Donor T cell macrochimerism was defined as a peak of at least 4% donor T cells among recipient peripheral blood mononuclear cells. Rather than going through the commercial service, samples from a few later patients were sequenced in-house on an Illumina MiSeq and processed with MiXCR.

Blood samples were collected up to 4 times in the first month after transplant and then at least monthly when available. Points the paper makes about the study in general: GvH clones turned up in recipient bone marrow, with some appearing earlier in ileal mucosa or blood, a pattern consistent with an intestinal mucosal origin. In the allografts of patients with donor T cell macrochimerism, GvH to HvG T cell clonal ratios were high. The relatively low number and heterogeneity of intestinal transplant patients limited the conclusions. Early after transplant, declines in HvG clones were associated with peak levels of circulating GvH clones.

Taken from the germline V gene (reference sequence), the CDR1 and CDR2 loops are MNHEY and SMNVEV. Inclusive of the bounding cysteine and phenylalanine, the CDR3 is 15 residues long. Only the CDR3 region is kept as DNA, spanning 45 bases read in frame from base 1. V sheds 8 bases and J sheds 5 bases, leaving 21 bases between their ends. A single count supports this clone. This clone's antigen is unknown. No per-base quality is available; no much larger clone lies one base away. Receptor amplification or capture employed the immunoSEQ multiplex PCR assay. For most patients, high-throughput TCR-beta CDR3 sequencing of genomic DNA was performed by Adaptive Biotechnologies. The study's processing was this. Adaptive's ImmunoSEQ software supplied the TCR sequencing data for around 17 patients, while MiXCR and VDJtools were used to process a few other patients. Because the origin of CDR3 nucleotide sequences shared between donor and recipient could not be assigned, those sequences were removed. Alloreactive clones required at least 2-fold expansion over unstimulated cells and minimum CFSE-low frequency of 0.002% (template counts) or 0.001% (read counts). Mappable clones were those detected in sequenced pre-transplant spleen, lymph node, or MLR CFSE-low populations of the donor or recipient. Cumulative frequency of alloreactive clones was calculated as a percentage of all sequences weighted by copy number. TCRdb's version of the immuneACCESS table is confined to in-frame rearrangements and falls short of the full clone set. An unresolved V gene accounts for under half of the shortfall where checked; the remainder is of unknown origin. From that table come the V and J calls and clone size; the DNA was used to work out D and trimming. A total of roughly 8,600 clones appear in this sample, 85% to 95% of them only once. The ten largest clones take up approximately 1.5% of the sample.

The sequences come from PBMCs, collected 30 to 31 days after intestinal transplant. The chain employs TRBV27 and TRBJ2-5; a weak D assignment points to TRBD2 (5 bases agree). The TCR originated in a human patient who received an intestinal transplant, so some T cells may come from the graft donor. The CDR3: CASHRSGLGVETQYF. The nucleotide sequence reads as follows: TGTGCCAGCCACCGGAGCGGTCTTGGGGTTGAGACCCAGTACTTC.